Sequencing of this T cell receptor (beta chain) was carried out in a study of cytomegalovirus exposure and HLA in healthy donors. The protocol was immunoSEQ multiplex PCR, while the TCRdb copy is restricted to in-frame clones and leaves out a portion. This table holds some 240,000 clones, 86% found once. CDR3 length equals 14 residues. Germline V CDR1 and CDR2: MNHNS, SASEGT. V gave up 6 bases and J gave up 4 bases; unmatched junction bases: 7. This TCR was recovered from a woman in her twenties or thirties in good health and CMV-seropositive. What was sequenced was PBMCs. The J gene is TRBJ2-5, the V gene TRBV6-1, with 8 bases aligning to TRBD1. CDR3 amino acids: CASSLRTGLETQYF. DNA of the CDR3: TGTGCCAGCAGCTTACGGACAGGGCTAGAGACCCAGTACTTC.